A selection of T cell receptor beta chains follows, all from one sample in a study of technical replicates of blood from a few donors. Generated by immunoSEQ multiplex PCR, the TCRdb table keeps only in-frame clones and is missing some. Here the sample spans about 76,000 clones, about 86% being singletons. The material sequenced was PBMCs. The receptors derive from a human donor in good health. Some clones in this sample may be carry-over from other donors' samples. CDR3s include the opening cysteine and the closing phenylalanine or tryptophan. The order of the fields is D gene, V gene, J gene, CDR3 length, clone size, CDR3 protein, CDR3 DNA. A D gene is named only where the DNA matches it firmly. Clone size is shown for a subset of rows, as once, few, many or a class of expanded clone.

D gene: NA
V gene: TRBV19
J gene: TRBJ2-7
CDR3 length: 16
clone size: once
CDR3 protein: CASSIDGGGPNYEQYF
CDR3 DNA: TGTGCCAGTAGTATAGATGGCGGAGGCCCGAACTACGAGCAGTACTTC

D gene: TRBD1
V gene: TRBV2
J gene: TRBJ2-7
CDR3 length: 16
clone size: NA
CDR3 protein: CASSFPGQGIGYEQYF
CDR3 DNA: TGTGCCAGCAGTTTTCCGGGACAGGGCATCGGCTACGAGCAGTACTTC

D gene: NA
V gene: TRBV5-6
J gene: TRBJ2-7
CDR3 length: 15
clone size: NA
CDR3 protein: CASSLQQTRFAEQYF
CDR3 DNA: TGTGCCAGCAGCTTGCAACAGACTAGATTCGCCGAGCAGTACTTC

D gene: NA
V gene: TRBV7-9
J gene: TRBJ1-5
CDR3 length: 12
clone size: once
CDR3 protein: CASSLAAQPQHF
CDR3 DNA: TGTGCCAGCAGCTTAGCGGCTCAGCCCCAGCATTTT

D gene: TRBD1
V gene: TRBV2
J gene: TRBJ1-4
CDR3 length: 16
clone size: NA
CDR3 protein: CASSEGQFTTNEKLFF
CDR3 DNA: TGTGCCAGCAGTGAGGGACAGTTTACAACTAATGAAAAACTGTTTTTT

D gene: NA
V gene: TRBV29-1
J gene: TRBJ2-1
CDR3 length: 17
clone size: NA
CDR3 protein: CSGRVGLGADRYNEQFF
CDR3 DNA: TGCAGCGGACGGGTGGGGTTGGGAGCGGACCGATACAATGAGCAGTTCTTC

D gene: TRBD1
V gene: TRBV6-5
J gene: TRBJ1-3
CDR3 length: 15
clone size: NA
CDR3 protein: CASSYGTASGNTIYF
CDR3 DNA: TGTGCCAGCAGTTACGGGACAGCCTCTGGAAACACCATATATTTT

D gene: TRBD1
V gene: TRBV7-2
J gene: TRBJ1-5
CDR3 length: 16
clone size: NA
CDR3 protein: CASSPSDRGVSQPQHF
CDR3 DNA: TGTGCCAGCAGCCCGTCGGACAGGGGAGTATCTCAGCCCCAGCATTTT

D gene: NA
V gene: TRBV7-2
J gene: TRBJ1-5
CDR3 length: 13
clone size: NA
CDR3 protein: CASSLVWGEPQHF
CDR3 DNA: TGTGCCAGCAGCTTGGTATGGGGCGAACCCCAGCATTTT

D gene: TRBD1
V gene: TRBV5-6
J gene: TRBJ2-5
CDR3 length: 13
clone size: NA
CDR3 protein: CASDLRGLETQYF
CDR3 DNA: TGTGCCAGCGACCTCAGGGGGCTTGAGACCCAGTACTTC

D gene: NA
V gene: TRBV6-6
J gene: TRBJ2-7
CDR3 length: 15
clone size: NA
CDR3 protein: CASRRQDPNSYEQYF
CDR3 DNA: TGTGCCAGCAGACGACAGGACCCAAATTCCTACGAGCAGTACTTC

D gene: NA
V gene: TRBV7-2
J gene: TRBJ2-5
CDR3 length: 15
clone size: few
CDR3 protein: CASSLNVARRETQYF
CDR3 DNA: TGTGCCAGCAGCTTAAACGTCGCGAGGAGGGAGACCCAGTACTTC

D gene: TRBD2
V gene: TRBV2
J gene: TRBJ2-3
CDR3 length: 17
clone size: NA
CDR3 protein: CASSYRVRTSGTDTQYF
CDR3 DNA: TGTGCCAGCAGCTACCGCGTCAGGACTAGCGGCACAGATACGCAGTATTTT

D gene: NA
V gene: TRBV7-2
J gene: TRBJ1-2
CDR3 length: 15
clone size: NA
CDR3 protein: CASSGALGGAGGYTF
CDR3 DNA: TGTGCCAGCAGCGGAGCTCTGGGGGGGGCAGGAGGCTACACCTTC

D gene: NA
V gene: TRBV18
J gene: TRBJ2-5
CDR3 length: 13
clone size: NA
CDR3 protein: CASSPLRGETQYF
CDR3 DNA: TGTGCCAGCTCACCTTTGCGGGGAGAGACCCAGTACTTC

D gene: TRBD2
V gene: TRBV7-2
J gene: TRBJ2-3
CDR3 length: 17
clone size: NA
CDR3 protein: CASSWTGGAGGRDTQYF
CDR3 DNA: TGTGCCAGCAGCTGGACGGGGGGAGCGGGAGGGCGAGATACGCAGTATTTT

D gene: TRBD1
V gene: TRBV5-6
J gene: TRBJ1-2
CDR3 length: 16
clone size: NA
CDR3 protein: CASSPGQVLANYGYTF
CDR3 DNA: TGTGCCAGCAGCCCGGGACAGGTCCTAGCTAACTATGGCTACACCTTC

D gene: TRBD2
V gene: TRBV6-1
J gene: TRBJ2-1
CDR3 length: 15
clone size: NA
CDR3 protein: CASSEWTSGGPEQFF
CDR3 DNA: TGTGCCAGCAGTGAATGGACTAGCGGGGGGCCTGAGCAGTTCTTC

D gene: NA
V gene: TRBV11-2
J gene: TRBJ2-1
CDR3 length: 11
clone size: NA
CDR3 protein: CASSLVREQFF
CDR3 DNA: TGTGCCAGCAGCTTAGTTCGTGAGCAGTTCTTC

D gene: TRBD2
V gene: TRBV27
J gene: TRBJ2-7
CDR3 length: 14
clone size: few
CDR3 protein: CASSLLGGGNEQYF
CDR3 DNA: TGTGCCAGCAGTTTATTGGGGGGGGGTAACGAGCAGTACTTC

D gene: NA
V gene: TRBV7-9
J gene: TRBJ1-3
CDR3 length: 14
clone size: NA
CDR3 protein: CASSLGDIGNTIYF
CDR3 DNA: TGTGCCAGCAGCTTAGGGGACATCGGAAACACCATATATTTT

D gene: NA
V gene: TRBV2
J gene: TRBJ1-1
CDR3 length: 13
clone size: NA
CDR3 protein: CASRLTGNTEAFF
CDR3 DNA: TGTGCCAGCAGGCTGACAGGGAACACTGAAGCTTTCTTT

D gene: TRBD1
V gene: TRBV19
J gene: TRBJ1-2
CDR3 length: 14
clone size: few
CDR3 protein: CASRSTGGGYGYTF
CDR3 DNA: TGTGCCAGTAGATCGACAGGGGGAGGTTATGGCTACACCTTC

D gene: NA
V gene: TRBV2
J gene: TRBJ2-1
CDR3 length: 18
clone size: NA
CDR3 protein: CASKQLWTNRPSTGEQFF
CDR3 DNA: TGTGCCAGCAAACAATTGTGGACAAACCGCCCCTCCACGGGTGAGCAGTTCTTC

D gene: TRBD1
V gene: TRBV6-1
J gene: TRBJ2-1
CDR3 length: 15
clone size: NA
CDR3 protein: CASSERQGSYNEQFF
CDR3 DNA: TGTGCCAGCAGTGAAAGACAGGGGTCCTACAATGAGCAGTTCTTC

D gene: TRBD1
V gene: TRBV6-6
J gene: TRBJ2-7
CDR3 length: 14
clone size: NA
CDR3 protein: CASSSGTGSYEQYF
CDR3 DNA: TGTGCCAGCAGTTCCGGGACAGGTTCCTACGAGCAGTACTTC

D gene: TRBD1
V gene: TRBV5-1
J gene: TRBJ2-5
CDR3 length: 16
clone size: NA
CDR3 protein: CASSLARGQGEETQYF
CDR3 DNA: TGCGCCAGCAGCTTGGCCCGGGGACAGGGGGAAGAGACCCAGTACTTC

D gene: NA
V gene: TRBV7-2
J gene: TRBJ2-3
CDR3 length: 14
clone size: NA
CDR3 protein: CASRGGGPRDTQYF
CDR3 DNA: TGTGCCAGTCGAGGGGGGGGCCCGCGGGATACGCAGTATTTT

D gene: TRBD2
V gene: TRBV4-1
J gene: TRBJ2-5
CDR3 length: 15
clone size: NA
CDR3 protein: CASSQDVGGPETQYF
CDR3 DNA: TGCGCCAGCAGCCAAGATGTGGGAGGGCCGGAGACCCAGTACTTC

D gene: TRBD1
V gene: TRBV5-6
J gene: TRBJ2-7
CDR3 length: 14
clone size: NA
CDR3 protein: CASSLQGAEYEQYF
CDR3 DNA: TGTGCCAGCAGCTTACAGGGGGCTGAGTACGAGCAGTACTTC

D gene: TRBD2
V gene: TRBV4-3
J gene: TRBJ2-5
CDR3 length: 14
clone size: once
CDR3 protein: CASSPAWGGETQYF
CDR3 DNA: TGCGCCAGCAGCCCTGCCTGGGGAGGGGAGACCCAGTACTTC

D gene: TRBD1
V gene: TRBV7-2
J gene: TRBJ1-4
CDR3 length: 17
clone size: NA
CDR3 protein: CASSLAPAIGGREKLFF
CDR3 DNA: TGTGCCAGCAGCTTAGCCCCGGCTATAGGGGGCCGTGAAAAACTGTTTTTT

D gene: TRBD2
V gene: TRBV7-2
J gene: TRBJ2-1
CDR3 length: 15
clone size: NA
CDR3 protein: CASSDTSGAYNEQFF
CDR3 DNA: TGTGCCAGCAGCGATACTAGCGGGGCCTACAATGAGCAGTTCTTC

D gene: TRBD2
V gene: TRBV4-3
J gene: TRBJ2-1
CDR3 length: 17
clone size: NA
CDR3 protein: CASSHLLGLAANSEQFF
CDR3 DNA: TGCGCCAGCAGCCACCTACTTGGACTAGCTGCCAATAGTGAGCAGTTCTTC

D gene: NA
V gene: TRBV5-5
J gene: TRBJ1-4
CDR3 length: 14
clone size: NA
CDR3 protein: CASSREPTNEKLFF
CDR3 DNA: TGTGCCAGCAGCCGGGAGCCAACTAATGAAAAACTGTTTTTT

D gene: TRBD1
V gene: TRBV15
J gene: TRBJ1-4
CDR3 length: 17
clone size: NA
CDR3 protein: CATSRRGQGPTNEKLFF
CDR3 DNA: TGTGCCACCAGCAGGAGAGGACAGGGACCAACTAATGAAAAACTGTTTTTT

D gene: NA
V gene: TRBV7-2
J gene: TRBJ1-3
CDR3 length: 16
clone size: NA
CDR3 protein: CASSFAGTYSGNTIYF
CDR3 DNA: TGTGCCAGCAGCTTCGCCGGGACTTACTCTGGAAACACCATATATTTT

D gene: NA
V gene: TRBV7-3
J gene: TRBJ2-3
CDR3 length: 14
clone size: NA
CDR3 protein: CASSKSQGPDTQYF
CDR3 DNA: TGTGCCAGCAGCAAGTCCCAGGGGCCAGATACGCAGTATTTT

D gene: NA
V gene: TRBV7-6
J gene: TRBJ2-5
CDR3 length: 15
clone size: NA
CDR3 protein: CASSLEPAPEETQYF
CDR3 DNA: TGTGCCAGCAGCTTAGAACCTGCCCCAGAAGAGACCCAGTACTTC

D gene: TRBD1
V gene: TRBV5-4
J gene: TRBJ2-7
CDR3 length: 16
clone size: NA
CDR3 protein: CASSSTGTGGVYEQYF
CDR3 DNA: TGTGCCAGCAGCTCAACCGGGACAGGGGGAGTCTACGAGCAGTACTTC

D gene: NA
V gene: TRBV27
J gene: TRBJ1-5
CDR3 length: 12
clone size: few
CDR3 protein: CASRQGNQPQHF
CDR3 DNA: TGTGCCAGCAGACAGGGCAATCAGCCCCAGCATTTT

D gene: NA
V gene: TRBV5-1
J gene: TRBJ1-3
CDR3 length: 15
clone size: NA
CDR3 protein: CASSLLGISGNTIYF
CDR3 DNA: TGCGCCAGCAGCTTGCTAGGCATCTCTGGAAACACCATATATTTT

D gene: TRBD2
V gene: TRBV2
J gene: TRBJ2-1
CDR3 length: 15
clone size: NA
CDR3 protein: CASSVSGRAFNEQFF
CDR3 DNA: TGTGCCAGCAGTGTTAGCGGGAGGGCCTTTAATGAGCAGTTCTTC

D gene: TRBD1
V gene: TRBV19
J gene: TRBJ2-1
CDR3 length: 14
clone size: NA
CDR3 protein: CASSINRGDNEQFF
CDR3 DNA: TGTGCCAGTAGTATTAACAGGGGTGACAATGAGCAGTTCTTC

D gene: TRBD2
V gene: TRBV11-2
J gene: TRBJ2-1
CDR3 length: 15
clone size: NA
CDR3 protein: CASSRGGAPYNEQFF
CDR3 DNA: TGTGCCAGCAGCCGCGGGGGGGCCCCGTACAATGAGCAGTTCTTC

D gene: TRBD1
V gene: TRBV19
J gene: TRBJ1-1
CDR3 length: 15
clone size: once
CDR3 protein: CASSYRGQGGTEAFF
CDR3 DNA: TGTGCCAGTAGTTACAGGGGCCAGGGGGGCACTGAAGCTTTCTTT

D gene: TRBD1
V gene: TRBV7-9
J gene: TRBJ2-1
CDR3 length: 16
clone size: NA
CDR3 protein: CASSPARTGSYNEQFF
CDR3 DNA: TGTGCCAGCAGCCCAGCTCGGACAGGTTCTTACAATGAGCAGTTCTTC

D gene: NA
V gene: TRBV14
J gene: TRBJ2-2
CDR3 length: 14
clone size: NA
CDR3 protein: CASSQNSWRGELFF
CDR3 DNA: TGTGCCAGCAGCCAAAATTCGTGGAGGGGGGAGCTGTTTTTT

D gene: TRBD2
V gene: TRBV7-3
J gene: TRBJ2-2
CDR3 length: 17
clone size: NA
CDR3 protein: CASSPQIRLAGTGELFF
CDR3 DNA: TGTGCCAGCAGCCCGCAAATCCGACTAGCGGGTACCGGGGAGCTGTTTTTT